The 25 T cell receptor beta chains below come from one sample, sequenced in a study of identical twins. In TCRdb, the 5' RACE reads were re-called with MiXCR into one record per CDR3 protein. This table has around 550,000 distinct CDR3 sequences, about 15% appearing once. The data also belong to a second study, concerning yellow fever vaccine responses in identical twins.

The sequenced sample was CD4+ T cells sorted from blood. These TCRs come from a woman aged 18-29 years in good health.

This clonotype has at least ten counts. The chain is built from TRBV12-3 or TRBV12-4 and TRBJ2-2; 7 bases match TRBD2. V dropped 6 bases and J dropped 0; count of bases not matched to a gene: 4. The CDR3 length is 15 residues. The CDR3 sequence: CASSLRGANTGELFF. CDR3 DNA sequence: TGTGCCAGCAGCTTACGGGGGGCGAACACCGGGGAGCTGTTTTTT.

This clonotype was counted many times. The gene calls are TRBV24-1 and TRBJ1-5, with D perhaps matching TRBD1 (6 bases). V shed 6 bases and J shed 7 bases, with 12 bases lying between them. The CDR3 is made up of 13 amino acids. In germline, CDR1 is KGHDR, CDR2 SFDVKD. CDR3 coding DNA: TGTGCCACCAGTCACGGGACATACCAGCCCCAGCATTTT. Encoded protein: CATSHGTYQPQHF.

The chain joins TRBV9 to TRBJ2-2; weak D call: TRBD2 (6 bases). Germline V gives CDR1 SGDLS, CDR2 YYNGEE. The CDR3 runs 13 residues. V dropped 2 bases and J dropped 6 bases, with 8 bases sitting between them. This chain's CDR3 is CASSVAGSGELFF. CDR3 coding DNA: TGTGCCAGCAGCGTCGCGGGATCCGGGGAGCTGTTTTTT.

This chain uses TRBV9 with TRBJ2-1; unclear D gene. There are 14 residues in the CDR3. The V gene's germline CDR1 is SGDLS and CDR2 YYNGEE. The V end was cut by 0 bases, the J end by 3 bases, with 7 bases between. The CDR3 region is CASSVGQLYNEQFF. DNA of the CDR3: TGTGCCAGCAGCGTAGGGCAGCTCTACAATGAGCAGTTCTTC.

This chain uses TRBV20-1 with TRBJ1-1; unclear D gene. This CDR3 spans 15 amino acids. From germline, CDR1 is DFQATT and CDR2 SNEGSKA (reference sequence). V was clipped by 5 bases and J by 3 bases, with 19 bases between them. The CDR3, as DNA: TGCAGTGCTGTTGAGGGCCCCCCCGCTGACACTGAAGCTTTCTTT. Protein: CSAVEGPPADTEAFF.

A few counts support this clonotype. J is TRBJ2-1 and V is TRBV11-2, with 10 bases lining up with TRBD1. Germline V gene lookup returns CDR1 SGHAT and CDR2 FQNNGV. The CDR3 spans 16 residues. Trimming at V came to 1 base and at J to 4 bases, leaving 4 bases not matched to a gene. Written as DNA, the CDR3 is TGTGCCAGCAGCTTAGGCGGGACAGGGGTTTACAATGAGCAGTTCTTC. As protein: CASSLGGTGVYNEQFF.

This clonotype was observed a handful of times. This rearrangement joins TRBV10-3 to TRBJ2-7, with 8 bases identical to TRBD2. Germline V gene sequence: CDR1 ENHRY, CDR2 SYGVKD. The CDR3 length is 15 residues. J was trimmed by 0 bases and V by 3 bases; bases with no gene match: 4. The CDR3 coding sequence is TGTGCCATCAGTGATCCCGGGACTAGCTCCTACGAGCAGTACTTC. This codes for CAISDPGTSSYEQYF.

This chain links TRBV3-1 with TRBJ2-2; D ambiguous. Germline CDR1 LGHDT, CDR2 YNNKEL (reference sequence). V was pared by 4 bases and J by 5 bases, with 11 bases between. The CDR3 covers 14 residues. CDR3 nucleotides: TGTGCCAGCAGCCCCTATACCGGTACCGGGGAGCTGTTTTTT. Protein product: CASSPYTGTGELFF.

The genes are TRBV20-1 and TRBJ1-1; TRBD1 aligns across 9 bases. From germline, CDR1 is DFQATT and CDR2 SNEGSKA (reference sequence). After removal of 2 bases from V and 6 bases from J, the junction contained 1 base not matched to a gene. This CDR3 spans 12 amino acids. The CDR3 DNA reads as TGCAGTGCTAGAAGACAGGGGGCTGAAGCTTTCTTT. The encoded protein is CSARRQGAEAFF.

This clonotype has just a few counts. This rearrangement joins TRBV28 to TRBJ2-1; tentatively, D is TRBD1 (7 bases). Germline loops: CDR1 MDHEN, CDR2 SYDVKM. This CDR3 has 14 amino acids. Trimming shortened V by 8 bases and J by 4 bases, and 15 bases separated the two germline ends. The CDR3 is CASQGGHAYNEQFF. The CDR3 region has the DNA TGTGCCAGCCAGGGGGGACACGCTTACAATGAGCAGTTCTTC.

The chain has TRBV4-1 and TRBJ2-3, with D possibly being TRBD2 (5 bases). V was clipped by 1 base and J by 5 bases, with 16 bases between them. Germline V gives CDR1 MGHRA, CDR2 YSYEKL. The length of the CDR3 is 16 residues. The CDR3, as DNA: TGCGCCAGCAGCCAAGCTGACGGGCCGGGGAGAGATACGCAGTATTTT. Its translation is CASSQADGPGRDTQYF.

CDR3: CASTLQAGVGNEQFF. CDR3 DNA: TGTGCCAGCACCTTACAAGCGGGAGTGGGGAATGAGCAGTTCTTC. The chain has TRBV12-3 or TRBV12-4 and TRBJ2-1; 8 bases line up with TRBD2. The CDR3 is made up of 15 amino acids. The ends lost 7 bases at V and 7 bases at J; junction bases unmatched: 12.

The chain combines TRBV15 with TRBJ1-2, with 7 bases matching TRBD1. The CDR3 runs 12 residues. The V and J ends lost 3 bases and 8 bases, in that order; junction bases with no gene match: 3. CDR1 is LNHNV, CDR2 YYDKDF, per germline (reference sequence). CDR3 residues: CATSRDRMGYTF. The CDR3 DNA is TGTGCCACCAGCAGGGACAGGATGGGCTACACCTTC.

The sample holds a few counts of this clonotype. Here the CDR3 DNA reads TGTGCCAGCAGAGGTTGGACAGCCACAGATACGCAGTATTTT. Its translation: CASRGWTATDTQYF. This chain uses TRBV2 with TRBJ2-3; weak D call: TRBD1 (6 bases). The germline V gene has CDR1 SNHLY and CDR2 FYNNEI. This CDR3 is 14 amino acids long. Trimming pared 6 bases from V and 2 bases from J, leaving 12 bases between.

V and J are TRBV27 and TRBJ2-1; 9 positions agree with TRBD1. This CDR3 has 15 amino acids. Germline CDR1 is MNHEY and CDR2 is SMNVEV (reference sequence). V gave up 5 bases and J gave up 9 bases; unmatched junction bases: 11. The CDR3 protein is CASSPWDRVVGEQFF. CDR3 sequence (DNA): TGTGCCAGCAGTCCCTGGGACAGGGTCGTAGGTGAGCAGTTCTTC.

The chain employs TRBV2 and TRBJ2-1; 9 positions agree with TRBD2. CDR1 and CDR2 from the germline V gene are SNHLY and FYNNEI. This CDR3 is 15 amino acids long. V was pared by 2 bases and J by 10 bases, with 9 bases of the junction left unmatched. CDR3 in DNA: TGTGCCAGCAGTGAAAGGGCTAGCGGGGTAGGAGAGCAGTTCTTC. As protein: CASSERASGVGEQFF. Complete variable domain (other parts from reference TRBV2 and TRBJ2-1): EPEVTQTPSHQVTQMGQEVILRCVPISNHLYFYWYRQILGQKVEFLVSFYNNEISEKSEIFDDQFSVERPDGSNFTLKIRSTKLEDSAMYFCASSERASGVGEQFFGPGTRLTVL.

This clonotype was seen many times. The chain joins TRBV12-3 or TRBV12-4 to TRBJ2-1; TRBD1 aligns across 10 bases. V lost 3 bases to trimming and J lost 2 bases; unmatched junction nucleotides: 4. This CDR3 is built from 16 residues. CDR3 protein: CASSFGGQGPYNEQFF. In nucleotides, the CDR3 is TGTGCCAGCAGTTTCGGGGGACAGGGGCCCTACAATGAGCAGTTCTTC.

A word on this clonotype: One end of the junction fails to match germline, which may point to a read error. The chain links TRBV20-1 to TRBJ2-1; TRBD2 matches at 13 bases. CDR1 DFQATT and CDR2 SNEGSKA come from the germline V gene (reference sequence). This CDR3 is 16 amino acids long. CDR3 coding DNA: TGCTGTGCTAGAGATGGACTAGCGGGAGTCGGTGTTGAGCAGTTCTTC. Protein sequence: CCARDGLAGVGVEQFF.

The J gene is TRBJ1-2, the V gene TRBV20-1; 8 bases map to TRBD1. The CDR3 extends over 12 amino acids. CDR1 DFQATT and CDR2 SNEGSKA come from the germline V gene (reference sequence). V shed 1 base, J shed 6 bases, and the junction held 1 base outside the gene matches. The CDR3 coding sequence is TGCAGTGCTAGAGCGGACAGGGATGGCTACACCTTC. Its translation: CSARADRDGYTF.

The rearrangement joins TRBV12-3 or TRBV12-4 to TRBJ2-4; D not resolved. V lost 9 bases and J lost 6, with 12 bases in between. This CDR3 has 12 residues. CDR3 amino acids: CASGPWGNIQYF. CDR3 bases: TGTGCCAGTGGGCCGTGGGGAAACATTCAGTACTTC.

The CDR3 DNA reads TGTGCCACCAGTGATGATCATAGCAATCAGCCCCAGCATTTT. This sequence encodes CATSDDHSNQPQHF. The chain links TRBV24-1 to TRBJ1-5; D is ambiguous. This CDR3 is 14 amino acids long. The V and J ends lost 3 bases and 0 bases respectively, with 5 bases between them. Germline CDR1 reads KGHDR; CDR2 reads SFDVKD.

The chain combines TRBV5-1 with TRBJ1-4; the match to TRBD1 covers 9 bases. Germline-derived CDR1 and CDR2 are SGHRS and YFSETQ. CDR3 length: 16 amino acids. The V segment lost 2 bases and the J segment 7 bases; nucleotides outside the gene matches: 9. This CDR3 is CASSLNTGGVGEKLFF. The CDR3 DNA reads TGCGCCAGCAGCTTAAATACAGGGGGCGTCGGTGAAAAACTGTTTTTT.

The chain links TRBV5-1 to TRBJ2-7, with D tentatively TRBD1 (6 bases). V was clipped by 2 bases and J by 2 bases, with 11 bases between them. The CDR3 has 14 residues. Germline V gene lookup returns CDR1 SGHRS and CDR2 YFSETQ. CDR3 sequence (DNA): TGCGCCAGCAGCTTAGACGACAGGCCCTACGAGCAGTACTTC. It yields the protein CASSLDDRPYEQYF.

The V and J genes are TRBV7-8 and TRBJ2-5; no definite D call. The V end was cut by 6 bases, the J end by 1 base, with 21 bases between. CDR1 is SGHVS, CDR2 FQNEAQ, per germline. This CDR3 is built from 17 residues. This CDR3 reads CASRQNGVSETQETQYF. CDR3 DNA sequence: TGTGCCAGCAGACAAAACGGTGTGTCGGAGACCCAAGAGACCCAGTACTTC. Combining the CDR3 with reference TRBV7-8 and TRBJ2-5 gives the whole variable domain GAGVSQSPRYKVAKRGQDVALRCDPISGHVSLFWYQQALGQGPEFLTYFQNEAQLDKSGLPSDRFFAERPEGSVSTLKIQRTQQEDSAVYLCASRQNGVSETQETQYFGPGTRLLVL.

The V and J genes are TRBV28 and TRBJ2-1; 13 nucleotides line up with TRBD2. With 4 bases clipped from V and 10 bases from J, the junction kept 7 bases outside the gene matches. Germline loops: CDR1 MDHEN, CDR2 SYDVKM. The CDR3 totals 15 residues. The CDR3 loop reads CASSSRTSGRWEQFF. As DNA, the CDR3 is TGTGCCAGCAGTTCCCGGACTAGCGGGAGATGGGAGCAGTTCTTC.